One sample yielded the 18 T cell receptor beta chains listed below, sequenced in a study of blood T cells in healthy people across ages. Combining a sample-barcoded 5' primer with a J-beta primer mix, a second PCR ran for roughly 6 to 11 cycles. Via MiXCR, TCRdb re-called the 5' RACE reads, giving one row per CDR3 protein. The sample has roughly 1.5 million distinct CDR3 sequences; roughly two fifths are singletons. Sequencing was done on a sample of blood. The receptors shown here come from a woman younger than 30 in good health.

This clonotype was seen once. The J gene is TRBJ2-3, the V gene TRBV29-1; 7 bases are shared with TRBD2. Unmatched junction bases numbered 9, after V lost 0 bases and J lost 3 bases. The germline V gene has CDR1 SQVTM and CDR2 ANQGSEA. The CDR3 is 16 amino acids. The CDR3 here is CSVEEGGGSATDTQYF. The CDR3 DNA sequence: TGCAGCGTTGAAGAAGGAGGCGGGAGCGCGACAGATACGCAGTATTTT.

This clonotype was counted between two and nine times. The genes are TRBV6-2 or TRBV6-3 and TRBJ2-5; tentative D call: TRBD2 (6 bases). Per germline, CDR1 MNHEY and CDR2 SVGEGT. This CDR3 region has 16 residues. V was shortened by 2 bases and J by 1 base, with 14 bases between the two germline ends. DNA for the CDR3: TGTGCCAGCAGTTACACAGGACTAAGGTTCCAAGAGACCCAGTACTTC. Residues: CASSYTGLRFQETQYF.

V is TRBV20-1 and J is TRBJ1-2; D is perhaps TRBD1 (5 bases). V lost 6 bases and J 4 bases, leaving 18 bases between the germline ends. This CDR3 is built from 14 residues. Germline CDR1 reads DFQATT; CDR2 reads SNEGSKA (reference sequence). The CDR3 region is CSAPSSGQRYGYTF. CDR3 nucleotides: TGCAGTGCCCCCTCGTCGGGGCAGCGCTATGGCTACACCTTC.

The J gene is TRBJ2-5, the V gene TRBV5-6, with 8 bases identical to TRBD1. V shed 6 bases, J shed 2 bases, and the junction held 6 bases outside the gene matches. Germline CDR1 reads SGHDT; CDR2 reads YYEEEE. CDR3 size: 14 residues. The CDR3 DNA follows: TGTGCCAGCACCCTGAACAGGGGGCAAGAGACCCAGTACTTC. Amino acid sequence: CASTLNRGQETQYF.

This clonotype came up many times. The chain has TRBV4-3 and TRBJ1-2; tentative D call: TRBD1 (6 bases). CDR1 is LGHNA and CDR2 is YSLEER in the germline V gene. There are 13 residues in the CDR3. The V end lost 0 bases, the J end lost 6 bases, and 8 bases lay between the germline ends. The CDR3 here is CASSQDRGHGYTF. The DNA for the CDR3 is TGCGCCAGCAGCCAAGACAGGGGCCATGGCTACACCTTC.

About this clonotype itself: An end of the junction differs from the germline gene, which may be a read error. The chain has TRBV5-1 and TRBJ2-1; either TRBD1 or TRBD2 may supply D (5 bases each). CDR3 length equals 15 residues. In germline, CDR1 is SGHRS, CDR2 YFSETQ. The chain's CDR3 is CASSLAGTAYKEQFF. CDR3 nucleotides: TGCGCCAGCAGTTTGGCCGGGACGGCTTACAAGGAGCAGTTCTTC. The full variable domain, in which reference TRBV5-1 and TRBJ2-1 provide the parts outside the CDR3, is KAGVTQTPRYLIKTRGQQVTLSCSPISGHRSVSWYQQTPGQGLQFLFEYFSETQRNKGNFPGRFSGRQFSNSRSEMNVSTLELGDSALYLCASSLAGTAYKEQFFGPGTRLTVL.

The CDR3 DNA reads as TGTGCCAGCAGCCCAGGGGGGTCATTCACAGATACGCAGTATTTT. Its protein product is CASSPGGSFTDTQYF. This chain links TRBV9 with TRBJ2-3; D may be TRBD1 (7 bases). Looked up from germline, CDR1 is SGDLS and CDR2 is YYNGEE. CDR3 length equals 15 residues. V was clipped by 4 bases and J by 2 bases, with 14 bases between them.

This clonotype showed up just a few times. The CDR3 nucleotides are TGCAGTGCTAGAGATCCGGCGGGAGCCAGCACAGATACGCAGTATTTT. It translates to CSARDPAGASTDTQYF. This chain joins TRBV20-1 and TRBJ2-3; TRBD2 aligns across 7 bases. V lost 0 bases to trimming and J lost 0 bases; unmatched junction nucleotides: 6. Germline V gene sequence: CDR1 DFQATT, CDR2 SNEGSKA (reference sequence). The CDR3 contains 16 residues.

CDR3 DNA sequence: TGCAGCGCTAGACAGTACACCGGGGAGCTGTTTTTT. It is translated as CSARQYTGELFF. The gene calls are TRBV29-1 and TRBJ2-2, with D tentatively TRBD1 (5 bases). The CDR3 covers 12 residues. V was trimmed by 7 bases and J by 3 bases, leaving 9 bases between them. Germline values: CDR1 SQVTM, CDR2 ANQGSEA.

This clonotype was counted only a few times. This chain uses TRBV6-5 with TRBJ2-7; TRBD2 might be the D (6 bases). This CDR3 is 13 amino acids long. Trimming removed 5 bases from V and 5 bases from J, with 13 bases in between. Per germline, CDR1 MNHEY and CDR2 SVGAGI. The CDR3 DNA follows: TGTGCCAGCAGTCCCCCAGCGGGCCACGAGCAGTACTTC. Translated: CASSPPAGHEQYF.

This clonotype was observed a few times. CDR3 DNA sequence: TGTGCCAGCAGCTCACCCCAGGGGTACACCTACGAGCAGTACTTC. It codes for CASSSPQGYTYEQYF. This chain connects TRBV7-9 to TRBJ2-7, with a tentative D call TRBD1 (6 bases). The V gene lost 4 bases and the J gene lost 2 bases, with 15 bases spanning the gap. This CDR3 is 15 amino acids long. Germline-derived CDR1 and CDR2 are SEHNR and FQNEAQ (reference sequence).

Concerning this clonotype: Given a much more abundant clone one base away, this may be a read error. The chain couples TRBV12-3 or TRBV12-4 to TRBJ2-6; maybe TRBD1 (5 bases). The CDR3 spans 14 residues. CDR3 sequence reads: CASSLTSGANVLIF. The DNA of the CDR3 is TGTGCCAGCAGTTTAACCTCTGGGGCCAACGTCCTGATTTTC.

This chain uses TRBV29-1 with TRBJ2-7; 10 bases are a match to TRBD1. V shed 6 bases, J shed 1 base, and the junction held 3 bases outside the gene matches. The CDR3 is 13 amino acids. Germline V gene sequence: CDR1 SQVTM, CDR2 ANQGSEA. This chain's CDR3 is CSVGTGDSYEQYF. The CDR3 region has the DNA TGCAGCGTCGGGACAGGGGATTCCTACGAGCAGTACTTC.

This chain joins TRBV6-6 and TRBJ1-2; D gene ambiguous. V dropped 5 bases and J dropped 6 bases, with 10 bases sitting between them. The V gene's germline CDR1 is MNHNY and CDR2 SVGAGI (reference sequence). There are 12 residues in the CDR3. In nucleotides, the CDR3 is TGTGCCAGCAGTCCCGGTTGGCATGGCTACACCTTC. This gives the protein CASSPGWHGYTF.

This clonotype was counted at least ten times. This chain links TRBV29-1 with TRBJ2-3, with TRBD2 as a possible D gene (6 bases). Germline-derived CDR1 and CDR2 are SQVTM and ANQGSEA. Trimming stripped 4 bases from V and 2 bases from J, with 10 bases between. CDR3 size: 13 residues. CDR3 sequence: CSVVGRYTDTQYF. CDR3 DNA sequence: TGCAGCGTTGTGGGGAGGTACACAGATACGCAGTATTTT.

The chain joins TRBV4-1 to TRBJ2-7; 7 bases line up with TRBD1. V shed 5 bases and J 2 bases; nucleotides not matched to a gene: 12. The CDR3 has 16 amino acids. From germline, CDR1 is MGHRA and CDR2 YSYEKL. For the CDR3, the DNA is TGCGCCAGCAGCACTTCCGACAGGGTACTTCCCTACGAGCAGTACTTC. It encodes CASSTSDRVLPYEQYF.

The rearrangement uses TRBV25-1 and TRBJ2-3; D might be TRBD2 (5 bases). The CDR3 is made up of 14 amino acids. Germline CDR1 MGHDK, CDR2 SYGVNS. Trimming pared 6 bases from V and 14 bases from J, leaving 24 bases between. The CDR3 here is CASSTPTGSSRAYF. CDR3 sequence (DNA): TGTGCCAGCAGCACTCCCACGGGAAGTTCTCGCGCGTATTTT.

This rearrangement joins TRBV27 to TRBJ2-7; TRBD1 agrees at 12 bases. Germline CDR1 reads MNHEY; CDR2 reads SMNVEV (reference sequence). With 4 bases clipped from V and 7 bases from J, the junction kept 8 bases outside the gene matches. This CDR3 is built from 15 residues. The DNA for the CDR3 is TGTGCCAGCAGTTGGGGACAGGGGGCTTTACGAGAGCAGTACTTC. It encodes CASSWGQGALREQYF.